This TCR beta chain came from a study of cytomegalovirus exposure and HLA in healthy donors. Background on the study: In a later analysis, it was reported that the 110 or so validation repertoires had been produced on the same platform as the 500 to 850 repertoires belonging to the first cohort.

Libraries were prepared by immunoSEQ multiplex PCR; TCRdb keeps only in-frame clonotypes and omits some of them. The table lists tens of thousands of clones, 85% to 95% of them singletons. Study observations and caveats: The classifier, whose performance was assessed in both the original and validation cohorts, reportedly diagnosed cytomegalovirus status with high specificity and sensitivity.

On this clone itself: The target antigen is unknown.

The receptor was isolated from a young woman in good health and CMV-seropositive. What was sequenced was PBMCs.

The CDR3 nucleotides are TGTGCCAGCAGCCCGGACAGGCGATCCTACGAGCAGTACTTC. The encoded protein is CASSPDRRSYEQYF. The chain has TRBV7-9 and TRBJ2-7; 7 bases are a match to TRBD1. Germline loops: CDR1 SEHNR, CDR2 FQNEAQ (reference sequence). CDR3 length: 14 amino acids. V shed 5 bases, J shed 1 base, and the junction held 5 bases outside the gene matches.